This T cell receptor beta chain was found in a study of blood T cell repertoires in COVID-19. CDR1 is MNHEY and CDR2 is SMNVEV in the germline V gene (reference sequence). Losses at the gene ends were 5 bases for V and 3 bases for J; bases not matched to a gene: 7. The CDR3 has 16 residues. Clones were sequenced by immunoSEQ multiplex PCR, and TCRdb holds only the in-frame ones, with some missing. The sample contains roughly 100,000 clones, around 87% of which appear only once. This rearrangement joins TRBV27 to TRBJ2-1; 10 nucleotides match TRBD2. The receptor was isolated from a man aged 50 to 59 with acute or convalescent COVID-19. Sequencing was performed on peripheral blood. In nucleotides, the CDR3 is TGTGCCAGCAGTCCGCCGCTAGCGGGAGTCTACAATGAGCAGTTCTTC. Encoded protein: CASSPPLAGVYNEQFF.